This TCR beta chain was found in a study of T cells in Graves' hyperthyroidism and ophthalmopathy. The CDR3 regions of TCR beta were amplified from RNA transcripts. RT-PCR in the first round (using the HTBI primer set) targeted the TCR CDR3. MiXCR, applied by TCRdb to the multiplex PCR reads, yields one record per CDR3 protein. The table includes some 500,000 distinct CDR3 sequences, approximately 14% detected once. At least ten counts were recorded for this clonotype. Germline V gives CDR1 SGHVS, CDR2 FQNEAQ. Trimming took 5 bases from V and 2 from J, leaving 15 bases between them. This CDR3 spans 15 amino acids.

Source material: blood. The sequence derives from a woman under 30 with Graves' hyperthyroidism. V and J are TRBV7-8 and TRBJ1-2, with D maybe TRBD1 (6 bases). The DNA for the CDR3 is TGTGCCAGCAGCGAAGGGGGGGGCCGCAACTATGGCTACACCTTC. This encodes CASSEGGGRNYGYTF.